A single T cell receptor beta chain is shown here with its context. CDR1 is SEHNR and CDR2 is FQNEAQ in the germline V gene (reference sequence). After removal of 3 bases from V and 1 base from J, the junction contained 8 bases not matched to a gene. The CDR3 totals 16 residues. Profiled with immunoSEQ multiplex PCR; TCRdb holds only in-frame clones, not every one. This table holds approximately 2.1 million clones, roughly 93% found once. The data are from a study of shared clonotypes between healthy human individuals. This receptor was taken from a young man in good health. Some clones in this sample may be carry-over from other donors' samples. The rearrangement uses TRBV7-9 and TRBJ1-2; 7 nucleotides align to TRBD1. The sequenced sample was naive CD4+ T cells from PBMCs. Subset specified: CD45RA+ positively selected. The CDR3 nucleotides are TGTGCCAGCAGCTTGGGGGCGGGACAGAATAACTATGGCTACACCTTC. Its protein product is CASSLGAGQNNYGYTF.